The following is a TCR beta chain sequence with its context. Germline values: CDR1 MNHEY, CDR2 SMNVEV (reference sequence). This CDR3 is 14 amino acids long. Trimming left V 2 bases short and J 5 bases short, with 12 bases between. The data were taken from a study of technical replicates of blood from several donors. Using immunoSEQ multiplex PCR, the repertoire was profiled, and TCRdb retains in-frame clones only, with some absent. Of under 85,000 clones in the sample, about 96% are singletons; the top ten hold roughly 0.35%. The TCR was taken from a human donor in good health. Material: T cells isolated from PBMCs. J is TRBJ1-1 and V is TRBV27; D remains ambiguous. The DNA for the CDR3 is TGTGCCAGCAGTTTAGGAGGGCGACGGACTGAAGCTTTCTTT. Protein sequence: CASSLGGRRTEAFF.